This T cell receptor (beta chain) is from a study of T cell clones after liver transplantation. Looking at the study overall: At least one year of complete immunosuppression withdrawal without enzymes over twice normal defined tolerance.

V lost 4 bases to trimming and J lost 5 bases; unmatched junction nucleotides: 13. Germline V CDR1 and CDR2: MDHEN, SYDVKM. The CDR3 runs to 16 residues. Assay: immunoSEQ multiplex PCR; the TCRdb copy retains only in-frame clones and omits some. The sample carries some 10,000 clones, about two thirds recorded once. V and J are TRBV28 and TRBJ1-1; TRBD1 matches 7 bases. Specimen: CD4+ T cells from blood, collected about 2.5 years after liver transplant. The receptor was derived from a human patient who received a liver transplant. Some of these T cells may belong to the graft donor. The CDR3 is CASSSYHGQGGTEAFF. The CDR3, as DNA: TGTGCCAGCAGTTCATACCACGGGCAGGGGGGTACTGAAGCTTTCTTT.